The clone carrying this T cell receptor (beta chain) showed up just a few times. The antigen remains undetermined. The data stem from a study of post-analysis software for immune sequencing data. Study findings and constraints: Samples from one preparation batch, clustered by F measure, grouped strongly together.

cDNA libraries of TCR beta carried unique molecular identifiers. TCRdb reanalysed the PCR reads using MiXCR and keeps one entry per CDR3 protein. The data contain under 650,000 distinct CDR3 sequences, 44% of them seen just once; the ten biggest clones take up about 1.8%. The specimen sequenced was blood. The origin of this receptor is a girl aged 10 to 17 with multiple sclerosis.

The CDR3, as DNA: TGTGCCAGCAGTGACCCTGGGTTACGGAGCTCCTACGAGCAGTACTTC. Translation gives CASSDPGLRSSYEQYF. V is TRBV6-4 and J is TRBJ2-7; D unresolved. The CDR3 consists of 16 residues. With 2 bases removed from V and 0 bases from J, the gap between germline ends came to 14 bases. Looked up from germline, CDR1 is MRHNA and CDR2 is SNTAGT.